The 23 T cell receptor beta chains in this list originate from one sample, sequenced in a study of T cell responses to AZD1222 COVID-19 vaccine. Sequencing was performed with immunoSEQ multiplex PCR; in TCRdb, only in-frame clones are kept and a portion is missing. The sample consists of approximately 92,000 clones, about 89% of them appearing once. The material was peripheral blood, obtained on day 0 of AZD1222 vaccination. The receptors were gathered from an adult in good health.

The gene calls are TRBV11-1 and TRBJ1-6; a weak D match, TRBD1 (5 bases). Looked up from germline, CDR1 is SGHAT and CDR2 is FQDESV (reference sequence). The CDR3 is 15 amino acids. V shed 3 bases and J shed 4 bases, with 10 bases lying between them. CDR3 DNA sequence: TGTGCCAGCAGCTTCGGGGCTTCATATAATTCACCCCTCCACTTT. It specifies CASSFGASYNSPLHF.

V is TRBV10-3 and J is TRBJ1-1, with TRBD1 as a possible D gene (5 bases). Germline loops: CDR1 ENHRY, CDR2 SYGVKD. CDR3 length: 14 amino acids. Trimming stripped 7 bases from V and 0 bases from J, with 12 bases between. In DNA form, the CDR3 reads TGTGCCATCACCGAAAAGGGGATGAACACTGAAGCTTTCTTT. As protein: CAITEKGMNTEAFF.

The CDR3 loop is CSVEPGPYNEQFF. The CDR3 DNA sequence: TGCAGCGTTGAGCCAGGGCCCTACAATGAGCAGTTCTTC. The V and J genes are TRBV29-1 and TRBJ2-1, with TRBD1 as a possible D gene (5 bases). The germline V gene has CDR1 SQVTM and CDR2 ANQGSEA. V lost 3 bases and J lost 2, with 8 bases in between. This CDR3 comprises 13 residues.

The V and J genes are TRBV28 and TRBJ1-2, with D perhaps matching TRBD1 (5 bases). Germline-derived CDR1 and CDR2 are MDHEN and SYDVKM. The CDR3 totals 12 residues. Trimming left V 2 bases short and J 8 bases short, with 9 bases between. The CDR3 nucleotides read TGTGCCAGCAGTTTAAGGGGCAGAGGCTACACCTTC. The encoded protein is CASSLRGRGYTF.

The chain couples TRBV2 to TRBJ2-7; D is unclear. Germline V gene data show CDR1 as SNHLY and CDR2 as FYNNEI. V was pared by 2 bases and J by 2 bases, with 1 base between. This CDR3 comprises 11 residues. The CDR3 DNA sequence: TGTGCCAGCAGTGAAACCTACGAGCAGTACTTC. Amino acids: CASSETYEQYF.

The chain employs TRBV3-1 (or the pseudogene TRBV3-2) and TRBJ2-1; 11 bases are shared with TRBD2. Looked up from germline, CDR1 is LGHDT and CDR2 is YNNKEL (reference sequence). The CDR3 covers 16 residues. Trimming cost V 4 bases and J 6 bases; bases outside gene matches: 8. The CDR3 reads CASSLPGLAVVNEQFF. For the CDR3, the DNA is TGTGCCAGCAGCCTCCCGGGACTAGCGGTAGTCAATGAGCAGTTCTTC.

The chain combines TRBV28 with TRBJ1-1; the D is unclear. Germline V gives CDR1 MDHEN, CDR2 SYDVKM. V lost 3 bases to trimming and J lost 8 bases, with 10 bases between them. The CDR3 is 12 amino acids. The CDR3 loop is CASSFMRTEAFF. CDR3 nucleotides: TGTGCCAGCAGTTTCATGAGGACGGAAGCTTTCTTT.

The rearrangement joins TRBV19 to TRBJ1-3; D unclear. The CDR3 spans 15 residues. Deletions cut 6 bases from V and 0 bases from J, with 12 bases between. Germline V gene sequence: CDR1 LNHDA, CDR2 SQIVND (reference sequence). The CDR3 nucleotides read TGTGCCAGTAGCCCGTCATCCTTCTCTGGAAACACCATATATTTT. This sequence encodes CASSPSSFSGNTIYF.

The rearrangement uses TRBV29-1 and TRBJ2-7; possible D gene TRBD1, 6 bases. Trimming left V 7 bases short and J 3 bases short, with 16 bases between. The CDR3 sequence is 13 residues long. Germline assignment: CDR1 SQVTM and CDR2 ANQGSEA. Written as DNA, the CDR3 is TGCAGCGCCGGAGACAGGCGGGTCTACGAGCAGTACTTC. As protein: CSAGDRRVYEQYF.

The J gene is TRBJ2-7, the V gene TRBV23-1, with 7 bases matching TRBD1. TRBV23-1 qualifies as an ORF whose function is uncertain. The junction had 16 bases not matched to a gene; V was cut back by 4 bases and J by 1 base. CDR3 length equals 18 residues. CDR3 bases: TGCGCCAGCAGTCGGCCTCCTTCCCCTGGGACAGATTCCTACGAGCAGTACTTC. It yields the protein CASSRPPSPGTDSYEQYF.

The CDR3 DNA is TGTGCCAGTAGTAGACAGGGAGTTTTAACTGAAGCTTTCTTT. It codes for CASSRQGVLTEAFF. This chain connects TRBV19 to TRBJ1-1; 7 positions match TRBD1. Germline loops: CDR1 LNHDA, CDR2 SQIVND (reference sequence). The V and J ends lost 4 bases and 5 bases, in that order; junction bases with no gene match: 7. This CDR3 spans 14 amino acids.

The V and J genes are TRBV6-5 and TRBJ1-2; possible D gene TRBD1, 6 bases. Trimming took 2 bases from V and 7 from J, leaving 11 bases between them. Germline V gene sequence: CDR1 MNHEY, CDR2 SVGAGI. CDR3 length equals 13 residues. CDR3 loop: CASSYRGAFGYTF. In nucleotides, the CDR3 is TGTGCCAGCAGTTACAGGGGGGCCTTTGGCTACACCTTC.

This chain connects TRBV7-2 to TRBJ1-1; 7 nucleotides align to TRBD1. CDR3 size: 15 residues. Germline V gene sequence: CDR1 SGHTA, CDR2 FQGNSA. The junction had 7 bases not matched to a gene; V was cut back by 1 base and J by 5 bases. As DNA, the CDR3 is TGTGCCAGCAGCTTAGGTAGGGGGCTTGGGACTGAAGCTTTCTTT. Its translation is CASSLGRGLGTEAFF.

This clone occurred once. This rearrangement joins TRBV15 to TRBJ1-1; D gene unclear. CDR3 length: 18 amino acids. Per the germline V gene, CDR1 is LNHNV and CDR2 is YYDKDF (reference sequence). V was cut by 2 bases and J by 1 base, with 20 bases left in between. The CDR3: CATSRSGKGWVSNTEAFF. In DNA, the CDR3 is TGTGCCACCAGCAGATCCGGTAAAGGGTGGGTATCGAACACTGAAGCTTTCTTT.

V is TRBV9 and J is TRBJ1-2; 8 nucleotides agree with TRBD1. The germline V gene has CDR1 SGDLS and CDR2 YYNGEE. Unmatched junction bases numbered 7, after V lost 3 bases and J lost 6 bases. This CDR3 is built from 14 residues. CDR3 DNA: TGTGCCAGCAGCGCCAGGACAGGGTTCAATGGCTACACCTTC. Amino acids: CASSARTGFNGYTF.

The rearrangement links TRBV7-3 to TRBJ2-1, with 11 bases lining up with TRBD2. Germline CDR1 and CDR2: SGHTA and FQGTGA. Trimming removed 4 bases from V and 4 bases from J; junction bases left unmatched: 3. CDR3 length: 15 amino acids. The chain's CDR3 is CASSSTSGAYNEQFF. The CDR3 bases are TGTGCCAGCAGCTCGACTAGCGGGGCGTACAATGAGCAGTTCTTC.

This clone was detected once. CDR3 DNA: TGTGCCAGCAGCCCCCGGGACAGGGGTAATTCACCCCTCCACTTT. Its protein product is CASSPRDRGNSPLHF. This chain links TRBV3-1 (or the pseudogene TRBV3-2) with TRBJ1-6; 10 positions match TRBD1. The V gene's germline CDR1 is LGHDT and CDR2 YNNKEL (reference sequence). Germline trimming cut 4 bases from V and 6 bases from J; bases unmatched to any gene: 3. The CDR3 covers 15 residues.

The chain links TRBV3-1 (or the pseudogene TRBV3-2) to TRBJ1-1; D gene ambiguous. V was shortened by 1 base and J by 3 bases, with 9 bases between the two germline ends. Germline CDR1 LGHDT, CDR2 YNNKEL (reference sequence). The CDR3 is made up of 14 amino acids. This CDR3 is CASSQANQDTEAFF. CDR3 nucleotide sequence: TGTGCCAGCAGCCAAGCTAATCAGGACACTGAAGCTTTCTTT.

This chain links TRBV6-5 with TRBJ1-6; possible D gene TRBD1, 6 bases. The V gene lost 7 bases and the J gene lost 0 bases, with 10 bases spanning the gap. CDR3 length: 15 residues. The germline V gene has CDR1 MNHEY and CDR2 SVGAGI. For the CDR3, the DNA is TGTGCCAGCACAGGGGTAAGCTCCTATAATTCACCCCTCCACTTT. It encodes CASTGVSSYNSPLHF.

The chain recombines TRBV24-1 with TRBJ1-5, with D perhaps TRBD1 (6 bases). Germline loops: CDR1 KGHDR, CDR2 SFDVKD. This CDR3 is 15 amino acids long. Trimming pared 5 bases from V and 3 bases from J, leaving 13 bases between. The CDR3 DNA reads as TGTGCCACCAGTGGCAGGGGTACAACCAATCAGCCCCAGCATTTT. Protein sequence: CATSGRGTTNQPQHF.

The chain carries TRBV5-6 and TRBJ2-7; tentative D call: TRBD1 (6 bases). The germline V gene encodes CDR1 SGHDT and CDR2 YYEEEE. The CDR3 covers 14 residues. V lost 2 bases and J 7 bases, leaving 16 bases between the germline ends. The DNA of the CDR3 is TGTGCCAGCAGCTTAAACGACAGGTCGGGGGAGCAGTACTTC. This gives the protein CASSLNDRSGEQYF.

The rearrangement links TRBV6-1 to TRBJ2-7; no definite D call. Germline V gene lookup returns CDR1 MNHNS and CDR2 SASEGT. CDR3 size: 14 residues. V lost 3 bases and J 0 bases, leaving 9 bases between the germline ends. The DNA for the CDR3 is TGTGCCAGCAGTGATTATGGTATCTCCTACGAGCAGTACTTC. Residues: CASSDYGISYEQYF.

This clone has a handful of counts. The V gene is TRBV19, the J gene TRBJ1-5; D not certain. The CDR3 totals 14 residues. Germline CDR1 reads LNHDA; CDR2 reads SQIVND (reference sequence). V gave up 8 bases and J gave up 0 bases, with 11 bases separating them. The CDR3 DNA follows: TGTGCCAGTGGGGTTAGATATAGCAATCAGCCCCAGCATTTT. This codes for CASGVRYSNQPQHF. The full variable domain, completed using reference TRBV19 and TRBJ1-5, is DGGITQSPKYLFRKEGQNVTLSCEQNLNHDAMYWYRQDPGQGLRLIYYSQIVNDFQKGDIAEGYSVSREKKESFPLTVTSAQKNPTAFYLCASGVRYSNQPQHFGDGTRLSIL.